Presented here are 28 T cell receptor beta chains from one specimen sequenced in a study of identical twins. TCRdb re-derived calls from the 5' RACE reads in MiXCR, one entry per CDR3 protein. In the table there are under 300,000 distinct CDR3 sequences, roughly 13% of which are singletons. These same records also appear under a second study, on yellow fever vaccine responses in identical twins.

Sequenced: memory (CD45RO+) T cells sorted from blood. These receptors were collected from a woman aged 18-30 years in good health.

The chain joins TRBV10-3 to TRBJ2-3, with D possibly being TRBD2 (5 bases). Trimming removed 4 bases from V and 1 base from J, with 12 bases in between. CDR1 is ENHRY, CDR2 SYGVKD, per germline. This CDR3 has 15 residues. The DNA of the CDR3 is TGTGCCATCAGTGGGACTTATGGCGGCACAGATACGCAGTATTTT. It yields the protein CAISGTYGGTDTQYF.

V and J are TRBV11-1 and TRBJ2-5; D call uncertain. The V gene's germline CDR1 is SGHAT and CDR2 FQDESV (reference sequence). The germline V and J ends were trimmed by 1 base and 5 bases, with 11 bases remaining between them. The CDR3 extends over 14 amino acids. CDR3 in DNA: TGTGCCAGCAGCTTAGTTCCCATGTTCGAGACCCAGTACTTC. Its protein product is CASSLVPMFETQYF.

This clonotype showed up just a few times. The genes are TRBV20-1 and TRBJ2-7; D is perhaps TRBD1 or TRBD2 (5 bases each). Germline CDR1 is DFQATT and CDR2 is SNEGSKA (reference sequence). Between the trimmed V and J ends, which lost 2 bases and 3 bases, there was a span of 20 bases. The CDR3 loop spans 16 amino acids. Written as DNA, the CDR3 is TGCAGTGCTAGATCCCGTGGGCGAGGGGCGGTCTACGAGCAGTACTTC. The encoded protein is CSARSRGRGAVYEQYF.

The gene calls are TRBV5-1 and TRBJ1-2, with a weak D call TRBD1 (6 bases). The germline V gene encodes CDR1 SGHRS and CDR2 YFSETQ. V gave up 1 base and J gave up 3 bases, with 10 bases separating them. The CDR3 has 14 amino acids. The CDR3 reads CASSLTGKDYGYTF. The CDR3 bases are TGCGCCAGCAGCTTGACAGGGAAGGACTATGGCTACACCTTC.

The chain links TRBV25-1 to TRBJ2-3, with 7 bases matching TRBD1. The CDR3 is 17 residues long. CDR1 and CDR2 from the germline V gene are MGHDK and SYGVNS. Trimming cost V 6 bases and J 5 bases; bases outside gene matches: 17. The CDR3 region has the DNA TGTGCCAGCAGCCCTGGCGGTGGGGCAGGGGGAAAAGATACGCAGTATTTT. It codes for CASSPGGGAGGKDTQYF.

This clonotype was counted ten times or more. The chain uses TRBV12-3 or TRBV12-4 and TRBJ1-1; no definite D call. V was shortened by 6 bases and J by 2 bases, with 13 bases between the two germline ends. The CDR3 extends over 14 amino acids. For the CDR3, the DNA is TGTGCCAGCAGACAAAACGCTGTCAACACTGAAGCTTTCTTT. Its translation is CASRQNAVNTEAFF.

This clonotype was seen a handful of times. This chain uses TRBV7-8 with TRBJ1-6, with D possibly being TRBD1 (5 bases). Trimming removed 1 base at V and 7 bases at J, with 11 bases between. Germline assignment: CDR1 SGHVS and CDR2 FQNEAQ. This CDR3 is 15 amino acids long. CDR3 DNA: TGTGCCAGCAGCTTAGACAGGCCGGGGAATTCACCCCTCCACTTT. This sequence encodes CASSLDRPGNSPLHF. Looking up the rest from reference TRBV7-8 and TRBJ1-6 gives the full variable domain: GAGVSQSPRYKVAKRGQDVALRCDPISGHVSLFWYQQALGQGPEFLTYFQNEAQLDKSGLPSDRFFAERPEGSVSTLKIQRTQQEDSAVYLCASSLDRPGNSPLHFGNGTRLTVT.

The sample holds many counts of this clonotype. V is TRBV6-2 or TRBV6-3 and J is TRBJ2-1; the D gene could be TRBD1 or TRBD2 (5 bases each). Trimming pared 7 bases from V and 10 bases from J, leaving 11 bases between. The CDR3 runs 11 residues. Per germline, CDR1 MNHEY and CDR2 SVGEGT. The CDR3 is CASKERDEQFF. As DNA, the CDR3 is TGTGCCAGCAAAGAGAGGGACGAGCAGTTCTTC.

In its sample, this clonotype was seen a few times. The rearrangement joins TRBV7-2 to TRBJ2-1; 9 positions match TRBD2. The germline V gene has CDR1 SGHTA and CDR2 FQGNSA. The CDR3 is 16 residues long. The ends lost 2 bases at V and 4 bases at J; junction bases unmatched: 6. The CDR3 DNA reads TGTGCCAGCAGCTTAAGCGGGGGGTTGGAGTACAATGAGCAGTTCTTC. Translating it yields CASSLSGGLEYNEQFF.

The V gene is TRBV30, the J gene TRBJ2-7; no reliable D call. Trimming pared 0 bases from V and 5 bases from J, leaving 5 bases between. The CDR3 extends over 11 amino acids. From germline, CDR1 is GTSNPN and CDR2 SVGIG (reference sequence). The CDR3 DNA reads as TGTGCCTGGAGTGTAAGCCACGAGCAGTACTTC. Protein product: CAWSVSHEQYF.

The CDR3 region is CASSLLPGVTAFF. In DNA, the CDR3 is TGTGCCAGCAGTTTATTACCGGGTGTTACAGCTTTCTTT. The rearrangement links TRBV27 to TRBJ1-1; D unclear. The V end was cut by 1 base, the J end by 10 bases, with 13 bases between. CDR1 and CDR2 (germline): MNHEY, SMNVEV (reference sequence). The CDR3 length is 13 residues.

The chain links TRBV5-1 to TRBJ2-7, with D perhaps matching TRBD1 (6 bases). Per germline, CDR1 SGHRS and CDR2 YFSETQ. The V and J ends lost 0 bases and 5 bases respectively, with 15 bases between them. The CDR3 loop spans 15 amino acids. The CDR3 region has the DNA TGCGCCAGCAGCTTGGGCCATTCGACAGGCCACGAGCAGTACTTC. Translation: CASSLGHSTGHEQYF. Combining the CDR3 with reference TRBV5-1 and TRBJ2-7 gives the whole variable domain KAGVTQTPRYLIKTRGQQVTLSCSPISGHRSVSWYQQTPGQGLQFLFEYFSETQRNKGNFPGRFSGRQFSNSRSEMNVSTLELGDSALYLCASSLGHSTGHEQYFGPGTRLTVT.

This clonotype was recorded many times. This sequence joins TRBV6-5 and TRBJ2-1; TRBD1 or TRBD2 may be the D gene (5 bases each). The ends were cut back, 5 bases at V and 6 bases at J, with 14 bases in the middle. Per germline, CDR1 MNHEY and CDR2 SVGAGI. The CDR3 is made up of 14 amino acids. CDR3: CASSAGTHSNEQFF. The CDR3 bases are TGTGCCAGCAGTGCCGGGACCCACTCCAATGAGCAGTTCTTC.

In its sample, this clonotype was seen a few times. The J gene is TRBJ2-3, the V gene TRBV7-9, with 11 bases fitting TRBD2. Germline lookup yields CDR1 SEHNR and CDR2 FQNEAQ (reference sequence). This CDR3 comprises 16 residues. V gave up 3 bases and J gave up 1 base; unmatched junction bases: 3. CDR3: CASSLTSGVRTDTQYF. The DNA for the CDR3 is TGTGCCAGCAGCTTGACTAGCGGGGTGCGCACAGATACGCAGTATTTT.

This clonotype was recorded a few times. The chain is built from TRBV18 and TRBJ2-7; D might be TRBD2 (5 bases). The CDR3 is made up of 14 amino acids. Germline V CDR1 and CDR2: KGHSH, LQKENI. V was trimmed by 3 bases and J by 2 bases, leaving 11 bases between them. CDR3 region: CASSPGLPAYEQYF. The CDR3 nucleotides are TGTGCCAGCTCACCCGGACTGCCCGCCTACGAGCAGTACTTC.

This clonotype has just a few counts. V gene TRBV6-2 or TRBV6-3 combines with J gene TRBJ2-5; no clear D. Germline V gene sequence: CDR1 MNHEY, CDR2 SVGEGT. Trimming took off 6 bases at V and 5 bases at J, with 13 bases between the two ends. The CDR3 covers 13 residues. The CDR3 DNA is TGTGCCAGCAGCCCCGAGTATCCTGAGACCCAGTACTTC. The encoded protein is CASSPEYPETQYF.

This clonotype was seen only a few times. The chain links TRBV3-1 to TRBJ2-3, with 9 bases matching TRBD2. The CDR3 is made up of 12 amino acids. J lost 8 bases, V lost 4 bases, and 1 base had no gene match. The germline gives CDR1 LGHDT, CDR2 YNNKEL (reference sequence). CDR3 in DNA: TGTGCCAGCAGCCCGCGGGGGGGTACGCAGTATTTT. Protein: CASSPRGGTQYF.

A few counts support this clonotype. One end of the junction varies from germline; a read error may be responsible. The V call is TRBV6-5, the J call TRBJ2-7; possibly TRBD1 for D (7 bases). Germline values: CDR1 MNHEY, CDR2 SVGAGI. The CDR3 runs to 14 residues. CDR3 DNA: TGTGCCAGCAGTTACGACAGGGACTCCCACGAGCAGTACTTC. It codes for CASSYDRDSHEQYF.

This clonotype was detected a few times. The chain couples TRBV12-5 to TRBJ2-3; no firm D call. V gave up 2 bases and J gave up 2 bases, with 2 bases separating them. The CDR3 has 12 residues. The germline gives CDR1 LGHNT, CDR2 FRNRAP. This CDR3 is CASGLNTDTQYF. CDR3 DNA: TGTGCTAGTGGTTTGAACACAGATACGCAGTATTTT. The complete variable domain, with remaining parts taken from reference TRBV12-5 and TRBJ2-3, reads DARVTQTPRHKVTEMGQEVTMRCQPILGHNTVFWYRQTMMQGLELLAYFRNRAPLDDSGMPKDRFSAEMPDATLATLKIQPSEPRDSAVYFCASGLNTDTQYFGPGTRLTVL.

The V call is TRBV6-5, the J call TRBJ2-3, with 7 bases lining up with TRBD2. Germline values: CDR1 MNHEY, CDR2 SVGAGI. With V trimmed by 2 bases and J by 4 bases, 9 bases remained unmatched. The CDR3 covers 16 residues. The CDR3 region has the DNA TGTGCCAGCAGTTACGGCGGGAGTAAGAGAGCAGATACGCAGTATTTT. Translating it yields CASSYGGSKRADTQYF.

This clonotype was recorded a few times. The chain links TRBV3-1 to TRBJ2-7, with D perhaps assigned TRBD1 or TRBD2 (5 bases each). V was cut by 4 bases and J by 4 bases, with 8 bases left in between. Germline-derived CDR1 and CDR2 are LGHDT and YNNKEL (reference sequence). The CDR3 is 12 amino acids. The chain's CDR3 is CASSRGIYEQYF. Written as DNA, the CDR3 is TGTGCCAGCAGCCGGGGGATTTACGAGCAGTACTTC.

This chain joins TRBV7-2 and TRBJ2-1; D might be TRBD2 (6 bases). Germline V lookup: CDR1 SGHTA, CDR2 FQGNSA. Deletions cut 5 bases from V and 12 bases from J, with 23 bases between. The CDR3 spans 15 residues. CDR3 DNA sequence: TGTGCCAGCAGCATGACTACGTCGCGGGAATTCGGGCAGTTCTTC. This encodes CASSMTTSREFGQFF.

This clonotype was seen a handful of times. This rearrangement joins TRBV12-3 or TRBV12-4 to TRBJ2-7, with a weak D call TRBD2 (6 bases). Trimming cost V 5 bases and J 7 bases, with 18 bases left between them. The CDR3 runs 14 residues. This CDR3 is CASSLTNGAGEQYF. The CDR3 DNA reads as TGTGCCAGCAGTCTGACGAACGGGGCGGGGGAGCAGTACTTC.

This clonotype was counted only a few times. The chain joins TRBV4-2 to TRBJ2-1, with D perhaps matching TRBD2 (6 bases). The CDR3 consists of 17 residues. Per the germline V gene, CDR1 is LGHNA and CDR2 is YNFKEQ. V was trimmed by 0 bases and J by 7 bases, leaving 19 bases between them. The CDR3 DNA sequence: TGTGCCAGCAGCCAAGAACCAGCGGGTCCCCTGGGTAATGAGCAGTTCTTC. It codes for CASSQEPAGPLGNEQFF.

The chain carries TRBV7-9 and TRBJ2-1, with 14 nucleotides matching TRBD2. Germline loops: CDR1 SEHNR, CDR2 FQNEAQ (reference sequence). CDR3 length equals 17 residues. With V trimmed by 4 bases and J by 7 bases, 9 bases remained unmatched. DNA for the CDR3: TGTGCCAGCAGCTCTACCCAAAGACTAGCGGGAGGGAATGAGCAGTTCTTC. It is translated as CASSSTQRLAGGNEQFF. The complete variable domain, with remaining parts taken from reference TRBV7-9 and TRBJ2-1, reads DTGVSQNPRHKITKRGQNVTFRCDPISEHNRLYWYRQTLGQGPEFLTYFQNEAQLEKSRLLSDRFSAERPKGSFSTLEIQRTEQGDSAMYLCASSSTQRLAGGNEQFFGPGTRLTVL.

This clonotype is deemed medium-sized. The rearrangement links TRBV28 to TRBJ2-3; 7 nucleotides match TRBD1. This CDR3 has 16 residues. Germline V lookup: CDR1 MDHEN, CDR2 SYDVKM. V lost 5 bases to trimming and J lost 2 bases; unmatched junction nucleotides: 10. The CDR3 reads CASSRGRGSATDTQYF. The CDR3 bases are TGTGCCAGCAGTAGGGGCAGGGGGTCGGCCACAGATACGCAGTATTTT.

The rearrangement uses TRBV6-8 and TRBJ1-2, with 8 bases that match TRBD1. The CDR3 runs to 16 residues. The V gene's germline CDR1 is MNHGY and CDR2 SAAAGT. The V and J ends lost 4 bases and 1 base, in that order; junction bases with no gene match: 8. In DNA form, the CDR3 reads TGTGCCAGCAGTTCCGGACAGGGCCTATTTAACTATGGCTACACCTTC. Residues: CASSSGQGLFNYGYTF.

This clonotype was observed a handful of times. This sequence joins TRBV5-6 and TRBJ2-2; TRBD2 matches at 9 bases. The CDR3 extends over 18 amino acids. V lost 4 bases, J lost 4 bases, and 14 bases stayed unmatched. Germline V CDR1 and CDR2: SGHDT, YYEEEE. In DNA form, the CDR3 reads TGTGCCAGCAGCCCTAATGGGCTAGCGGGATTCAGCACCGGGGAGCTGTTTTTT. Translated: CASSPNGLAGFSTGELFF.